The 4 T cell receptor beta chains presented below share a single source sample, sequenced in a study of CD4 T cells in relation to SARS-CoV-2 and coronaviruses. The protocol was immunoSEQ multiplex PCR, while the TCRdb copy is restricted to in-frame clones and leaves out a portion. The profile shows 65,000 or so clones, 94% of them singletons. The unexposed donors gave CD4+ T cells in about 2010-2019, prior to COVID-19. The sequenced material came from naive CD4+ T cells from PBMCs. Noted subset: naive CD4+ T cells isolated by negative enrichment. These TCRs come from a human donor in good health.

V gene TRBV28 combines with J gene TRBJ2-2, with 8 bases fitting TRBD2. Germline V lookup: CDR1 MDHEN, CDR2 SYDVKM. V lost 1 base to trimming and J lost 3 bases; unmatched junction nucleotides: 7. CDR3 length equals 17 residues. The CDR3, as DNA: TGTGCCAGCAGTTTATTCCAACTAGCGGACTACACCGGGGAGCTGTTTTTT. Protein product: CASSLFQLADYTGELFF.

The V and J genes are TRBV5-4 and TRBJ1-1, with D possibly matching TRBD1 (6 bases). The CDR3 sequence is 13 residues long. V was pared by 0 bases and J by 5 bases, with 8 bases between. The germline gives CDR1 SGHNT, CDR2 YYREEE (reference sequence). Here the CDR3 reads CASSLGGATEAFF. The CDR3 region has the DNA TGTGCCAGCAGCTTGGGGGGGGCGACTGAAGCTTTCTTT.

This clone came up once. V is TRBV19 and J is TRBJ2-1; D remains ambiguous. The ends were cut back, 4 bases at V and 6 bases at J, with 19 bases in the middle. The CDR3 is 16 residues long. CDR1 LNHDA and CDR2 SQIVND come from the germline V gene (reference sequence). The DNA for the CDR3 is TGTGCCAGTAGTAAAAGAATCTCTGTGCGCGGCAATGAGCAGTTCTTC. This sequence encodes CASSKRISVRGNEQFF. Supplemented by reference TRBV19 and TRBJ2-1, the full variable domain reads DGGITQSPKYLFRKEGQNVTLSCEQNLNHDAMYWYRQDPGQGLRLIYYSQIVNDFQKGDIAEGYSVSREKKESFPLTVTSAQKNPTAFYLCASSKRISVRGNEQFFGPGTRLTVL.

V and J are TRBV4-1 and TRBJ1-1, with a weak D call TRBD1 (6 bases). This CDR3 has 15 amino acids. CDR1 and CDR2 (germline): MGHRA, YSYEKL. V was shortened by 5 bases and J by 0 bases, with 13 bases between the two germline ends. The CDR3 bases are TGCGCCAGCAGCAAAACACAGGGAGTGAACACTGAAGCTTTCTTT. Translating gives CASSKTQGVNTEAFF.